This T cell receptor beta chain originates from a study of blood T cell repertoires in COVID-19. On the study more broadly: Italy, Spain and the United States were the sources of the convalescent and acute COVID-19 samples.

Some clones are missing from TCRdb's copy, which holds only in-frame ones; the method was immunoSEQ multiplex PCR. The data show some 200,000 clones, 65% to 90% seen once. V gave up 5 bases and J gave up 5 bases, with 18 bases separating them. The CDR3 is 15 amino acids. Germline values: CDR1 SGHTA, CDR2 FQGTGA. The V call is TRBV7-3, the J call TRBJ1-1, with D tentatively TRBD1 (5 bases). This receptor was taken from a woman in her seventies with COVID-19, enrolled during active disease. What was sequenced was peripheral blood. CDR3 bases: TGTGCCAGCAGCCCCCAGGGAAATGGTGGTACTGAAGCTTTCTTT. Its translation is CASSPQGNGGTEAFF.